This record covers a single T cell receptor (beta chain). The CDR3 loop spans 12 amino acids. V lost 6 bases and J 9 bases, leaving 9 bases between the germline ends. Germline V lookup: CDR1 MNHEY, CDR2 SVGAGI. TCRdb's copy holds only in-frame clones and misses some; the assay was immunoSEQ multiplex PCR. The sample includes about 160,000 clones, 95% to 96% of them seen just once. The data were obtained in a study of control samples from healthy donors and cancer patients. Specimen: blood. The receptor's source is a woman in her 30s in good health. The chain has TRBV6-5 and TRBJ1-6, with D possibly matching TRBD1 (5 bases). In nucleotides, the CDR3 is TGTGCCAGCAGGGTGGGGGGTTCACCCCTCCACTTT. Residues: CASRVGGSPLHF.